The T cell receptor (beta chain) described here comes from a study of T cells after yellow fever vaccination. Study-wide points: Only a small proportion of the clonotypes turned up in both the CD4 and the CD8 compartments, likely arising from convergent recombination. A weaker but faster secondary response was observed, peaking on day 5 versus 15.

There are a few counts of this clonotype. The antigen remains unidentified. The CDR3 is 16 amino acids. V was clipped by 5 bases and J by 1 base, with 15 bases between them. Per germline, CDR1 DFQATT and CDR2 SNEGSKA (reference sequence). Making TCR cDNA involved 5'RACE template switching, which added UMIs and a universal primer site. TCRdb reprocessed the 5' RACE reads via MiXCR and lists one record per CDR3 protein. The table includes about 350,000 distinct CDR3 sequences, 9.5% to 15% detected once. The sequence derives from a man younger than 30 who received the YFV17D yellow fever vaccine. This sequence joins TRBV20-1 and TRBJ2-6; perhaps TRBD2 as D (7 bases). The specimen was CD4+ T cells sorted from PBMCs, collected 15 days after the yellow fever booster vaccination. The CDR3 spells CSAPSRGGSGANVLTF. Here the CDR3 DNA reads TGCAGTGCTCCCAGTAGGGGGGGATCTGGGGCCAACGTCCTGACTTTC.